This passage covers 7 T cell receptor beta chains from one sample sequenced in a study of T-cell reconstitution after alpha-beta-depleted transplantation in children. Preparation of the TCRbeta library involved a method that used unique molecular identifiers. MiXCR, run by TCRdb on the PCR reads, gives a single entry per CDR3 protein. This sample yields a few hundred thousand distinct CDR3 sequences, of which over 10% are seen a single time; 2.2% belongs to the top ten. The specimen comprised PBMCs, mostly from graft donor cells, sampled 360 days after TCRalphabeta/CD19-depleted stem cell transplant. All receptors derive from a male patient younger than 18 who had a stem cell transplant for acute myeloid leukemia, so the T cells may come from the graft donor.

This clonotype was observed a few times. In DNA form, the CDR3 reads TGTGCCATCGCCGGACGGACGACAGGGGGAAGTTACGAGCAGTACTTC. Translated: CAIAGRTTGGSYEQYF. The chain couples TRBV24-1 to TRBJ2-7, with 9 bases lining up with TRBD1. The V segment lost 11 bases and the J segment 4 bases; nucleotides outside the gene matches: 17. CDR3 length equals 16 residues. Germline-derived CDR1 and CDR2 are KGHDR and SFDVKD.

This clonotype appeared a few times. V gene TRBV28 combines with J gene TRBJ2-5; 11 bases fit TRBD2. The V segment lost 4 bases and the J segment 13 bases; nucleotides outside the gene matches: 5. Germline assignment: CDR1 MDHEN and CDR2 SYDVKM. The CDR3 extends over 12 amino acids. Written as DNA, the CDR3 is TGTGCCAGCAGTTATTCCCTAGCGGGGGGGTACTTC. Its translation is CASSYSLAGGYF.

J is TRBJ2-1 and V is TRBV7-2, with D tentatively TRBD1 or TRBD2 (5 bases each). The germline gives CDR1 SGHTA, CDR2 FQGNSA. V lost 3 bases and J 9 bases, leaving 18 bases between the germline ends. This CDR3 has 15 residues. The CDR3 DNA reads TGTGCCAGCAGCTTCGTGGACACTTCGGGACCTGAGCAGTTCTTC. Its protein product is CASSFVDTSGPEQFF.

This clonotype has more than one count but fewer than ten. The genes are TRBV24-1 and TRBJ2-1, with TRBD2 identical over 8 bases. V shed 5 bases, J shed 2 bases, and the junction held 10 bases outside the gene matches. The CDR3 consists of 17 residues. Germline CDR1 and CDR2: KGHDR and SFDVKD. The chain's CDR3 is CATSGVWSAGAYNEQFF. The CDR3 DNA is TGTGCCACCAGTGGTGTATGGTCAGCGGGAGCCTACAATGAGCAGTTCTTC.

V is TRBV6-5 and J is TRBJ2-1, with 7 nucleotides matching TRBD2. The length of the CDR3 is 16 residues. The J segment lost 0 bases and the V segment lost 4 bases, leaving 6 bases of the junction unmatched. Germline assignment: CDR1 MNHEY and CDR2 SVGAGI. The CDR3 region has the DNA TGTGCCAGCAGTTCAATCCTAGCGGTCTCCTACAATGAGCAGTTCTTC. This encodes CASSSILAVSYNEQFF.

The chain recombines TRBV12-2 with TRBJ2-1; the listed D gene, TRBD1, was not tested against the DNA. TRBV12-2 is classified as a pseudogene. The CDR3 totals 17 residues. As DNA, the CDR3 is TGTGCAAGTCGCTTATCGGTCAGGCAGGGGACCTCGAATGAGCAGTTCTTC. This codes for CASRLSVRQGTSNEQFF.

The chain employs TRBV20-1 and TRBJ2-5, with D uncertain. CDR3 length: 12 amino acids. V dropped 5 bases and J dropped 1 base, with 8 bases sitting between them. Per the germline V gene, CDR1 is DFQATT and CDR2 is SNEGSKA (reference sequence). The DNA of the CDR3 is TGCAGTGCTGACGACACCCAAGAGACCCAGTACTTC. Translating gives CSADDTQETQYF.